Following are 25 T cell receptor beta chains from one sample sequenced in a study of blood T cell repertoires in COVID-19. Generated by immunoSEQ multiplex PCR, the TCRdb table keeps only in-frame clones and is missing some. The sample lists fewer than 250,000 clones, approximately 82% seen once, with around 2.6% in the top ten. The specimen sequenced was peripheral blood. Every receptor here comes from a woman aged 70-85 years with active or convalescent COVID-19.

A few counts support this clone. V usage is TRBV5-1 and J usage is TRBJ1-1, with 9 bases that match TRBD1. Germline V gene lookup returns CDR1 SGHRS and CDR2 YFSETQ. V was clipped by 5 bases and J by 6 bases; unmatched bases: 8. This CDR3 is built from 14 residues. The CDR3 sequence: CASRGQGGLSEAFF. CDR3 DNA: TGCGCCAGCAGGGGACAGGGTGGGTTATCTGAAGCTTTCTTT. Supplemented by reference TRBV5-1 and TRBJ1-1, the full variable domain reads KAGVTQTPRYLIKTRGQQVTLSCSPISGHRSVSWYQQTPGQGLQFLFEYFSETQRNKGNFPGRFSGRQFSNSRSEMNVSTLELGDSALYLCASRGQGGLSEAFFGQGTRLTVV.

This chain links TRBV10-3 with TRBJ2-2; perhaps TRBD1 as D (5 bases). The CDR3 extends over 16 amino acids. V lost 7 bases, J lost 1 base, and 16 bases lay in between. Germline V gene sequence: CDR1 ENHRY, CDR2 SYGVKD. The CDR3 DNA sequence: TGTGCCATCACCCGCAATCCGACAGTGAACACCGGGGAGCTGTTTTTT. Its translation is CAITRNPTVNTGELFF.

The rearrangement uses TRBV30 and TRBJ2-6; D is unclear. CDR1 is GTSNPN and CDR2 is SVGIG in the germline V gene (reference sequence). The germline V and J ends were trimmed by 0 bases and 0 bases, with 9 bases remaining between them. The CDR3 runs 16 residues. The CDR3 sequence is CAWSVSWSSGANVLTF. As DNA, the CDR3 is TGTGCCTGGAGTGTCAGCTGGAGCTCTGGGGCCAACGTCCTGACTTTC.

V gene TRBV19 combines with J gene TRBJ2-1; TRBD2 matches at 9 bases. V was clipped by 4 bases and J by 9 bases; unmatched bases: 10. This CDR3 region has 15 residues. Germline CDR1 is LNHDA and CDR2 is SQIVND (reference sequence). The CDR3 bases are TGTGCCAGTAGTAGTGTAGCGGGAGTAGACGGTGAGCAGTTCTTC. Translating gives CASSSVAGVDGEQFF.

This clone was picked up a small number of times. The chain employs TRBV27 and TRBJ1-5; D not certain. This CDR3 has 14 amino acids. Per germline, CDR1 MNHEY and CDR2 SMNVEV (reference sequence). The V end lost 5 bases, the J end lost 3 bases, and 11 bases lay between the germline ends. The CDR3 here is CASSLNSLNQPQHF. In DNA form, the CDR3 reads TGTGCCAGCAGTCTAAACAGTCTCAATCAGCCCCAGCATTTT.

The genes are TRBV6-1 and TRBJ2-1; 11 positions match TRBD2. The germline V gene has CDR1 MNHNS and CDR2 SASEGT. V trimming: 3 bases; J trimming: 7 bases; junction bases outside the gene matches: 5. CDR3 length: 15 residues. The CDR3: CASSDLAGGLNEQFF. As DNA, the CDR3 is TGTGCCAGCAGTGACCTAGCGGGAGGACTTAATGAGCAGTTCTTC.

This clone was observed once. This sequence joins TRBV6-2 or TRBV6-3 and TRBJ2-5; 13 bases agree with TRBD2. V dropped 6 bases and J dropped 1; count of bases not matched to a gene: 8. This CDR3 spans 17 amino acids. Germline CDR1 MNHEY, CDR2 SVGEGT. The CDR3 DNA sequence: TGTGCCAGCAGCAAGAGACTAGCGGGGGGCTTCCAAGAGACCCAGTACTTC. Its protein product is CASSKRLAGGFQETQYF.

The chain couples TRBV19 to TRBJ2-6; 9 positions match TRBD1. Germline V gives CDR1 LNHDA, CDR2 SQIVND (reference sequence). This CDR3 is 17 amino acids long. The V and J ends lost 7 bases and 0 bases, in that order; junction bases with no gene match: 7. The CDR3 sequence is CASTSTGGGSGANVLTF. CDR3 bases: TGTGCCAGTACCTCGACAGGGGGGGGCTCTGGGGCCAACGTCCTGACTTTC.

The CDR3 loop reads CASSPLRDTEAFF. The CDR3 DNA reads TGTGCCAGCTCACCGCTCCGGGACACTGAAGCTTTCTTT. J is TRBJ1-1 and V is TRBV18; D uncertain. Germline V CDR1 and CDR2: KGHSH, LQKENI. The germline V and J ends were trimmed by 3 bases and 3 bases, with 8 bases remaining between them. This CDR3 has 13 residues.

The chain uses TRBV30 and TRBJ1-4; no reliable D call. The CDR3 sequence is 15 residues long. Germline CDR1 reads GTSNPN; CDR2 reads SVGIG (reference sequence). Trimming took off 0 bases at V and 5 bases at J, with 13 bases between the two ends. DNA for the CDR3: TGTGCCTGGAGTGTAATGGCAGGCCCAAATGAAAAACTGTTTTTT. This sequence encodes CAWSVMAGPNEKLFF.

The chain couples TRBV7-8 to TRBJ1-1; no firm D call. CDR3 length: 14 residues. The ends were cut back, 1 base at V and 5 bases at J, with 11 bases in the middle. Germline values: CDR1 SGHVS, CDR2 FQNEAQ. This CDR3 is CASSLVEGGTEAFF. The CDR3 DNA follows: TGTGCCAGCAGCTTAGTAGAGGGAGGTACTGAAGCTTTCTTT. Complete variable domain (other parts from reference TRBV7-8 and TRBJ1-1): GAGVSQSPRYKVAKRGQDVALRCDPISGHVSLFWYQQALGQGPEFLTYFQNEAQLDKSGLPSDRFFAERPEGSVSTLKIQRTQQEDSAVYLCASSLVEGGTEAFFGQGTRLTVV.

This clone was seen more than once but under ten times. V usage is TRBV18 and J usage is TRBJ2-1, with a tentative D call TRBD1 (6 bases). V was trimmed by 0 bases and J by 10 bases, leaving 13 bases between them. The CDR3 is made up of 14 amino acids. CDR1 KGHSH and CDR2 LQKENI come from the germline V gene. CDR3 DNA sequence: TGTGCCAGCTCACCACCGGGGGCGTCCGGGGAGCAGTTCTTC. Translation: CASSPPGASGEQFF. The full variable domain, rest sourced from reference TRBV18 and TRBJ2-1, is NAGVMQNPRHLVRRRGQEARLRCSPMKGHSHVYWYRQLPEEGLKFMVYLQKENIIDESGMPKERFSAEFPKEGPSILRIQQVVRGDSAAYFCASSPPGASGEQFFGPGTRLTVL.

The chain has TRBV5-5 and TRBJ1-1; D is possibly TRBD1 (5 bases). Germline V gene lookup returns CDR1 SGHKS and CDR2 YYEKEE (reference sequence). CDR3 size: 14 residues. Trimming took 1 base from V and 3 from J, leaving 10 bases between them. In DNA form, the CDR3 reads TGTGCCAGCAGCTTGTCACAGGCGGACACTGAAGCTTTCTTT. It encodes CASSLSQADTEAFF.

A single count supports this clone. The chain combines TRBV3-1 (or the pseudogene TRBV3-2) with TRBJ1-2, with TRBD1 matching over 7 bases. Germline lookup yields CDR1 LGHDT and CDR2 YNNKEL (reference sequence). V lost 0 bases to trimming and J lost 11 bases; unmatched junction nucleotides: 12. The CDR3 extends over 15 amino acids. CDR3 sequence reads: CASSQDSDRSQMYTF. The CDR3 DNA reads TGTGCCAGCAGCCAAGATTCGGACAGGTCCCAGATGTACACCTTC.

The J gene is TRBJ2-3, the V gene TRBV30, with TRBD1 as a possible D gene (5 bases). V lost 2 bases to trimming and J lost 1 base, with 10 bases between them. CDR3 length: 14 residues. Looked up from germline, CDR1 is GTSNPN and CDR2 is SVGIG (reference sequence). CDR3 residues: CAWSPLQGTDTQYF. For the CDR3, the DNA is TGTGCCTGGAGTCCACTACAGGGCACAGATACGCAGTATTTT.

The chain has TRBV5-1 and TRBJ1-4; D may be TRBD1 (6 bases). The CDR3 extends over 15 amino acids. CDR1 and CDR2 from the germline V gene are SGHRS and YFSETQ. The V end lost 0 bases, the J end lost 7 bases, and 13 bases lay between the germline ends. The chain's CDR3 is CASSLVYREGEKLFF. In nucleotides, the CDR3 is TGCGCCAGCAGCTTGGTGTACAGGGAGGGTGAAAAACTGTTTTTT. Looking up the rest from reference TRBV5-1 and TRBJ1-4 gives the full variable domain: KAGVTQTPRYLIKTRGQQVTLSCSPISGHRSVSWYQQTPGQGLQFLFEYFSETQRNKGNFPGRFSGRQFSNSRSEMNVSTLELGDSALYLCASSLVYREGEKLFFGSGTQLSVL.

V is TRBV19 and J is TRBJ1-5; the D is unclear. Germline V gene lookup returns CDR1 LNHDA and CDR2 SQIVND (reference sequence). V shed 3 bases and J shed 0 bases, with 9 bases lying between them. CDR3 size: 15 residues. CDR3 residues: CASSISLNSNQPQHF. As DNA, the CDR3 is TGTGCCAGTAGTATTTCCTTAAATAGCAATCAGCCCCAGCATTTT.

This chain connects TRBV28 to TRBJ2-7; D gene uncertain. The length of the CDR3 is 12 residues. CDR1 is MDHEN, CDR2 SYDVKM, per germline. V lost 6 bases to trimming and J lost 7 bases, with 13 bases between them. The CDR3, as DNA: TGTGCCAGCAGCCTTCCCCTCTTTGAGCAGTACTTC. Translated: CASSLPLFEQYF.

The chain joins TRBV5-1 to TRBJ2-1; D might be TRBD2 (7 bases). CDR3 length equals 16 residues. Between the trimmed V and J ends, which lost 4 bases and 7 bases, there was a span of 21 bases. Germline CDR1 is SGHRS and CDR2 is YFSETQ. CDR3 in amino acids: CASSQLGGGQRNEQFF. CDR3 bases: TGCGCCAGCAGCCAATTAGGGGGAGGGCAGCGGAATGAGCAGTTCTTC.

V and J are TRBV6-4 and TRBJ2-1, with 9 bases aligning to TRBD1. Trimming cost V 4 bases and J 9 bases; bases outside gene matches: 4. The CDR3 runs to 13 residues. Germline CDR1 MRHNA, CDR2 SNTAGT. CDR3 DNA sequence: TGTGCCAGCAGTGGGGACAGGGTCGGTGAGCAGTTCTTC. Its translation: CASSGDRVGEQFF.

The chain employs TRBV5-1 and TRBJ2-6; D is undetermined. CDR1 and CDR2 (germline): SGHRS, YFSETQ. This CDR3 has 16 residues. Deletions cut 0 bases from V and 0 bases from J, with 7 bases between. This chain's CDR3 is CASSLGQVSGANVLTF. In nucleotides, the CDR3 is TGCGCCAGCAGCTTGGGTCAGGTCTCTGGGGCCAACGTCCTGACTTTC.

The V and J genes are TRBV7-9 and TRBJ2-1, with D tentatively TRBD2 (7 bases). Germline V gene data show CDR1 as SEHNR and CDR2 as FQNEAQ (reference sequence). This CDR3 region has 12 residues. Trimming removed 6 bases at V and 10 bases at J, with 13 bases between. The CDR3 sequence: CASSGGGLEQFF. Written as DNA, the CDR3 is TGTGCCAGCAGTGGAGGGGGACTAGAGCAGTTCTTC.

This chain joins TRBV3-1 (or the pseudogene TRBV3-2) and TRBJ2-7, with a possible D match to TRBD2 (5 bases). Germline V CDR1 and CDR2: LGHDT, YNNKEL (reference sequence). The CDR3 has 15 residues. V lost 1 base and J lost 6, with 16 bases in between. This CDR3 reads CASSQGPQLEFEQYF. CDR3 nucleotides: TGTGCCAGCAGCCAAGGTCCCCAACTAGAATTCGAGCAGTACTTC.

The V call is TRBV7-2, the J call TRBJ1-6, with D unresolved. CDR1 and CDR2 (germline): SGHTA, FQGNSA. Trimming took 2 bases from V and 0 from J, leaving 11 bases between them. This CDR3 is 17 amino acids long. In nucleotides, the CDR3 is TGTGCCAGCAGCTTAAGGCCGGGGAGCTCCTATAATTCACCCCTCCACTTT. This translates into CASSLRPGSSYNSPLHF.

The gene calls are TRBV2 and TRBJ1-1; 7 nucleotides agree with TRBD1. J lost 5 bases, V lost 5 bases, and 5 bases had no gene match. The CDR3 runs 13 residues. The germline V gene encodes CDR1 SNHLY and CDR2 FYNNEI. DNA for the CDR3: TGTGCCAGCAGTTCGACAGGGAGGACTGAAGCTTTCTTT. Amino acid sequence: CASSSTGRTEAFF.